This TCR beta chain emerged from a study of siplizumab effects on memory and regulatory T cells (dated by TCRdb to between 2017 and 2020). Study-level background: The effect of the anti-CD2 antibody siplizumab on alloreactive T-cell subsets was examined in allogeneic mixed lymphocyte reactions constructed from human PBMCs. Overall study results and their limits: Among mappable alloreactive CD4+ clones, an average Treg-derived fraction of roughly 69% was observed with siplizumab, compared with 26.9% in control reactions. Because sequences below about 10^-5 frequency were poorly captured, only a minor fraction of alloreactive clones could be mapped to unstimulated subsets. For roughly 75-95% of proliferating CD4+ or CD8+ clones, no naive or memory phenotype could be assigned. Greater diversity appeared to be present in unstimulated naive T cells than in memory T cells, and a substantial contribution to the alloresponse seemed to be made by naive cells. The cumulative frequency of alloreactive sequences traceable to unstimulated CD4+ memory T cells was significantly reduced by siplizumab. The suppressive function of proliferating Tregs from siplizumab cultures was not functionally confirmed.

Relative to germline, V is 3 bases shorter and J is 3 bases shorter, with 16 bases between their ends. Reading from cysteine to phenylalanine, the CDR3 counts 15 amino acids. The CDR3 DNA has 45 bases and is translated from base 1. The germline V gene supplies CDR1 SGDLS and CDR2 YYNGEE. Sorted unstimulated T cells, along with proliferating T cells recovered from mixed lymphocyte reactions, underwent TCRbeta CDR3 sequencing. Fresh whole blood from 9 to 10 HLA-typed healthy donors served as the source for isolating PBMCs. Points on this clone: It lacks a known antigen. No per-base quality is available; no much larger clone lies one base away.

The receptor library was made with the immunoSEQ multiplex PCR assay. Approximately 100,000 TCR templates per sample were assayed on the deep sequencing platform. Genomic DNA extracted from sorted T cells was the material used for TCRbeta CDR3 sequencing. As for how the authors treated the data: Clonal analysis of TCRbeta CDR3 data was done in the R programming language. Alloreactive CD4+ and CD8+ clones were defined by comparing unstimulated samples with post-reaction CFSE-low samples. By matching sequences to the repertoires of sorted unstimulated Treg and non-Treg cells, each alloreactive CD4+ clone was assigned a regulatory or non-regulatory origin. TCRdb stores this immuneACCESS table with in-frame sequences only. Part of the clones is absent; in the studies checked, under half of the shortfall reflects unresolved V genes, and no reason is known for the rest. V, J and clone size are taken as reported in that table, and D and trimming were inferred from the DNA itself. The sample includes more than 85,000 clones, with more than 90% observed a single time. 1.3% of the sample belongs to the ten largest clones.

The sequence derives from a human donor in good health. Specimen: CD4+ T cells sorted from blood. Recombination joined TRBV9 with TRBJ2-7; there is no confident call for the D gene. The sequenced DNA: TGTGCCAGCAGCGCTTCTGGACGGCGAGACTACGAGCAGTACTTC. The resulting protein is CASSASGRRDYEQYF.